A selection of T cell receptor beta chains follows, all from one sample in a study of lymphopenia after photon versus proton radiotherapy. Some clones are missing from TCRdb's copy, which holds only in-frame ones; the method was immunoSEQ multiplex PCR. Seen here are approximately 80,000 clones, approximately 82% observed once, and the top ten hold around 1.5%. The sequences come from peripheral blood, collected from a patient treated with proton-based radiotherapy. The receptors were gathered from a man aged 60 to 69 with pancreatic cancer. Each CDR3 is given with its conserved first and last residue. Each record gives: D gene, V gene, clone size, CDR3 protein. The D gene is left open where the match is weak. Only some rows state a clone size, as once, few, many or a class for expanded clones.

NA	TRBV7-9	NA	CASSLGTGTEYNEQFF
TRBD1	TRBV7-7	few	CASSLGQVAQETQYF
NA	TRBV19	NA	CASSIGVNEQFF
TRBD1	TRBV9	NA	CASSVGGGSPYEQYF
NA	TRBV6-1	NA	CASSVAGQDYEQYF
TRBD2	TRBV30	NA	CAWSVIAGGFHFF
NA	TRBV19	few	CASRPPGADTEAFF
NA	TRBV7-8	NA	CASSRPGGGWDEQFF
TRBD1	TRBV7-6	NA	CASSHLTGDQTQYF
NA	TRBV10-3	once	CAISGGGQPYEQYF
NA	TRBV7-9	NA	CASSVQRYEQYF
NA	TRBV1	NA	CTSSPTGQRESYEQYF
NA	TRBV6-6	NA	CASSYRDTGELFF
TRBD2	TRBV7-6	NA	CASSSEPGLAGSEQFF
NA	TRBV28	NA	CASTSPGAGVHQPQHF
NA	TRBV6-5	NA	CASSYGTYSYEQYF
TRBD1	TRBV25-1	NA	CASGEQGPGANVLTF
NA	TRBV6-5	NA	CASQQALTYEQYF
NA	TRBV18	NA	CASSPLQKFSEAFF
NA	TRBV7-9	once	CASSYLTQVNTEAFF
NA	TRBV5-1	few	CASSLGFDTGELFF
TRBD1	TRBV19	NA	CATTRQGAGEQYF
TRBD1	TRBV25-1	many	CASSEWAGGDYGYTF
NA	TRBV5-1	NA	CASSLVGDNEKLFF
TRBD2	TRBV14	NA	CASSQGGAGAADTQYF
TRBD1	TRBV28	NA	CASGNTGVSNQPQHF
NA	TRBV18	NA	CASRKDTSTDTQYF
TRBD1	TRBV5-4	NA	CASSMGQGRNTIYF
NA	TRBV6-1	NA	CASSSLTDGKTEQYF
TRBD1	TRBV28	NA	CASRPGQRNTEAFF
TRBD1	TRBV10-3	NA	CAISESFTGATNEKLFF
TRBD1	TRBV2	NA	CASSDLDRVSNQPQHF
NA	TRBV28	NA	CASETSGHGVGDTQYF
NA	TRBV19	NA	CASSDNLSGLRTGELFF
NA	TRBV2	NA	CASSEVEGTEAFF
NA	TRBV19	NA	CASSTIGTGNTEAFF
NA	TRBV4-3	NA	CASSRTPAGPANTGELFF
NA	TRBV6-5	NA	CASSYSQSSYNEQFF
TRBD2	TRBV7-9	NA	CASSEVRGGTGELFF
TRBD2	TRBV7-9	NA	CASSNIGGTSGNYNEQFF
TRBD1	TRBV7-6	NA	CASSLAPGQGHEQYF
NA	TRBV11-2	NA	CASSLFNEQFF
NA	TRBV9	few	CASSVGADTQYF
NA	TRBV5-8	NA	CASSYPGAQETQYF
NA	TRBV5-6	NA	CASSFRGVTILSGYTF
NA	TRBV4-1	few	CASSHGNGVPGELFF
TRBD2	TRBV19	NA	CASRPGLAAFGELFF
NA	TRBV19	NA	CASSPRTGGEAFF
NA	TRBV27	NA	CASSPGYTRDTQYF
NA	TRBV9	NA	CASSVVIGSNEQFF
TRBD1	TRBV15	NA	CATGTGNSRATGELFF
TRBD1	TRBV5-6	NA	CASSPRDRVFNEAFF
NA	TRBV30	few	CAWSWAEINQPQHF
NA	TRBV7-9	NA	CASSLEGGTETQYF
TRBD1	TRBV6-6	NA	CASTRQGANTEAFF
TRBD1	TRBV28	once	CAGQGGAAEAFF